This TCR beta chain was identified during a study of T cells in Graves' hyperthyroidism and ophthalmopathy. RNA transcripts yielded amplified TCR beta CDR3 regions. TCR CDR3 regions were first amplified by RT-PCR with HTBI primers. TCRdb re-called the multiplex PCR reads through MiXCR, storing one row per CDR3 protein. The sample contains hundreds of thousands of distinct CDR3 sequences, 13% to 15% of which appear only once. The sample comprised blood. This sequence originates from a woman aged 18-30 years with Graves' hyperthyroidism.

The CDR3 region is CASSLFIGSIGYGYTF. CDR3 coding DNA: TGTGCCAGCAGCTTGTTTATAGGGAGCATCGGCTATGGCTACACCTTC. This chain connects TRBV5-6 to TRBJ1-2; no firm D call. This CDR3 comprises 16 residues. Trimming left V 1 base short and J 4 bases short, with 17 bases between. The germline V gene has CDR1 SGHDT and CDR2 YYEEEE.